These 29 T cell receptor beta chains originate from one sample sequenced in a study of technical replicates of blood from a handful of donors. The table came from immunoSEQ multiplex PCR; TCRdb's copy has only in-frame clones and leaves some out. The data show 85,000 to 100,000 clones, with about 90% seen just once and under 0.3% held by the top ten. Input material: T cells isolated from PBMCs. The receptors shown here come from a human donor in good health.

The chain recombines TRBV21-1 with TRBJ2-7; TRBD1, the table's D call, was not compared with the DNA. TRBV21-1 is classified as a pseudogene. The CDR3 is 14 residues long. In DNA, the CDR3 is TGTGCCAGCAGCTTCCGGGACAGTACCTACGAGCAGTACTTC. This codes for CASSFRDSTYEQYF.

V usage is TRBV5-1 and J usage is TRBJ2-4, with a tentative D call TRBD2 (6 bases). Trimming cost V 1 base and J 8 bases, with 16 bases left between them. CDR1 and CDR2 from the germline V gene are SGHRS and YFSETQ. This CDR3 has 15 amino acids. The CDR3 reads CASSLIEGGAYIQYF. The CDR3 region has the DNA TGCGCCAGCAGCTTGATCGAGGGAGGTGCGTACATTCAGTACTTC.

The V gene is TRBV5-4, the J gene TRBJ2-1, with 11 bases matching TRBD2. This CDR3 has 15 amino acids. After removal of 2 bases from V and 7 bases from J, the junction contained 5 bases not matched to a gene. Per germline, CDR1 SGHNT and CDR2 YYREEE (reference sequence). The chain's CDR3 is CASSFSGRAANEQFF. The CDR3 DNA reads TGTGCCAGCAGCTTTAGCGGGAGGGCGGCGAATGAGCAGTTCTTC.

Here the CDR3 DNA reads TGTGCCAGCAGTTTACCCGGGACAGGGTCCTACGAGCAGTACTTC. This translates into CASSLPGTGSYEQYF. The chain employs TRBV28 and TRBJ2-7, with 9 nucleotides matching TRBD1. The trim removed 2 bases at V and 1 base at J, leaving 3 bases unmatched. Per germline, CDR1 MDHEN and CDR2 SYDVKM. The CDR3 has 15 residues.

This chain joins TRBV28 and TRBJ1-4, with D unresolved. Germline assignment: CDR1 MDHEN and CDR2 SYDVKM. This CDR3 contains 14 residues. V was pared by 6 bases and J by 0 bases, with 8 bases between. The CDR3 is CASRHTTTNEKLFF. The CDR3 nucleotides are TGTGCCAGCAGACACACTACAACTAATGAAAAACTGTTTTTT. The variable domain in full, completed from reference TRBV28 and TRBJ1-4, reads DVKVTQSSRYLVKRTGEKVFLECVQDMDHENMFWYRQDPGLGLRLIYFSYDVKMKEKGDIPEGYSVSREKKERFSLILESASTNQTSMYLCASRHTTTNEKLFFGSGTQLSVL.

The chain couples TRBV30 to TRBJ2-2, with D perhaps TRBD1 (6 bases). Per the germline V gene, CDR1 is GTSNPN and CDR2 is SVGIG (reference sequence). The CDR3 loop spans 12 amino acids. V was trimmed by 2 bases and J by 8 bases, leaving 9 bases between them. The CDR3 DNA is TGTGCCTGGAGTCAAGGGGGTGGGGAGCTGTTTTTT. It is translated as CAWSQGGGELFF. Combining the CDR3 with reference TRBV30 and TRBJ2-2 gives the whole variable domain SQTIHQWPATLVQPVGSPLSLECTVEGTSNPNLYWYRQAAGRGLQLLFYSVGIGQISSEVPQNLSASRPQDRQFILSSKKLLLSDSGFYLCAWSQGGGELFFGEGSRLTVL.

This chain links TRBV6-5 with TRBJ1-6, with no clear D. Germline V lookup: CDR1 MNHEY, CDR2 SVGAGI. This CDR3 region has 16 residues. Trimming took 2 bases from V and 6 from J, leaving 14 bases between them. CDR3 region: CASSYSRTTINSPLHF. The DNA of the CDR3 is TGTGCCAGCAGTTACAGTCGTACGACTATTAATTCACCCCTCCACTTT.

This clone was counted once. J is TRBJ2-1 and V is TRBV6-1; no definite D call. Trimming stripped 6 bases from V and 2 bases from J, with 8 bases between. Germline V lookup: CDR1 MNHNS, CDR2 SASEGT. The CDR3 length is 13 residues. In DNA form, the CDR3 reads TGTGCCAGCAGGGAGTTTGCCTACAATGAGCAGTTCTTC. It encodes CASREFAYNEQFF.

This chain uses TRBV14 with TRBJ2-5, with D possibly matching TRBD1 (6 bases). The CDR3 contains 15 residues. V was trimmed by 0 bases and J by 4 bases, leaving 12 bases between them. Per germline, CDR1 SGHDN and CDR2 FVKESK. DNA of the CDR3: TGTGCCAGCAGCCAAGAGGGGGCTACGGGAGAGACCCAGTACTTC. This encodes CASSQEGATGETQYF.

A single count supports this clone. Here the CDR3 reads CASSQGTNYEQYF. The DNA of the CDR3 is TGTGCCAGCAGCCAAGGGACAAACTACGAGCAGTACTTC. The chain combines TRBV14 with TRBJ2-7; tentatively, D is TRBD1 (5 bases). In germline, CDR1 is SGHDN, CDR2 FVKESK. CDR3 length equals 13 residues. With 1 base removed from V and 3 bases from J, the gap between germline ends came to 7 bases. Full variable domain (outside the CDR3, taken from reference TRBV14 and TRBJ2-7): EAGVTQFPSHSVIEKGQTVTLRCDPISGHDNLYWYRRVMGKEIKFLLHFVKESKQDESGMPNNRFLAERTGGTYSTLKVQPAELEDSGVYFCASSQGTNYEQYFGPGTRLTVT.

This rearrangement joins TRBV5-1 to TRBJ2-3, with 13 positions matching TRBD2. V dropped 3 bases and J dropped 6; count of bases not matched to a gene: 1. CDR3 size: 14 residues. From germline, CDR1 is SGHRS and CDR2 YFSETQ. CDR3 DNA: TGCGCCAGCAGCTCGACTAGCGGGGGGGATACGCAGTATTTT. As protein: CASSSTSGGDTQYF.

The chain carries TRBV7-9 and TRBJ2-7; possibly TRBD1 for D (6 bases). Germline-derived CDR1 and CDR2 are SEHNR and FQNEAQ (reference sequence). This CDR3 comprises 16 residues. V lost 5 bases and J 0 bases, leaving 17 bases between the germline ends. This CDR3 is CASSPIRRGSSYEQYF. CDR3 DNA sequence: TGTGCCAGCAGCCCCATTCGCAGGGGTAGCTCCTACGAGCAGTACTTC.

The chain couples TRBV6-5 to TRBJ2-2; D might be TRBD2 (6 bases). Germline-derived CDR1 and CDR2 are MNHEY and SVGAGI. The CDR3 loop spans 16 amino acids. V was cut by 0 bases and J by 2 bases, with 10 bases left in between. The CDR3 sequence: CASSYSWDSNTGELFF. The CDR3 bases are TGTGCCAGCAGTTACTCGTGGGACTCTAACACCGGGGAGCTGTTTTTT.

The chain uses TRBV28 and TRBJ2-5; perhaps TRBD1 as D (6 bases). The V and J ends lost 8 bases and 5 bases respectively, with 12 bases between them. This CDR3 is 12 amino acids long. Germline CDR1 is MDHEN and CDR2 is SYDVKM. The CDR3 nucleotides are TGTGCCAGCGGGTGGACAGCTGAGACCCAGTACTTC. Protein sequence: CASGWTAETQYF.

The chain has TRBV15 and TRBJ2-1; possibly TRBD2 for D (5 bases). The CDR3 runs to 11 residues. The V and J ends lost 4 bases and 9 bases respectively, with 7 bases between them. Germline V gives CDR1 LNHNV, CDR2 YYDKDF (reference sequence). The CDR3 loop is CATSIRGEQFF. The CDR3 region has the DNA TGTGCCACCAGCATACGGGGTGAGCAGTTCTTC.

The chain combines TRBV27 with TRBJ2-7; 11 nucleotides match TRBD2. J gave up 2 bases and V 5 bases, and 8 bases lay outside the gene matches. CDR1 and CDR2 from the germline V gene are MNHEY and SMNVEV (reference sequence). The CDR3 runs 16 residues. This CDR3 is CASSPRGLADTYEQYF. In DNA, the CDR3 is TGTGCCAGCAGTCCCCGGGGACTAGCGGATACCTACGAGCAGTACTTC.

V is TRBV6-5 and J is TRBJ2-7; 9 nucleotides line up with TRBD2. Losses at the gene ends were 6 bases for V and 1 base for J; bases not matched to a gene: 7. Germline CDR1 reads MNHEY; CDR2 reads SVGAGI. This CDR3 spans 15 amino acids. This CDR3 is CASSQLAGDSYEQYF. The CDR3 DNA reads TGTGCCAGCAGCCAACTAGCGGGTGATTCCTACGAGCAGTACTTC.

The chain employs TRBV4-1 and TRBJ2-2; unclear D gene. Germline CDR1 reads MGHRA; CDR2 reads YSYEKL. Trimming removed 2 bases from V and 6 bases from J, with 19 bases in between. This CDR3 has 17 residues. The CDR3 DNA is TGCGCCAGCAGCCAACGCAGACACGTATCGACACCCGGGGAGCTGTTTTTT. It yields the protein CASSQRRHVSTPGELFF.

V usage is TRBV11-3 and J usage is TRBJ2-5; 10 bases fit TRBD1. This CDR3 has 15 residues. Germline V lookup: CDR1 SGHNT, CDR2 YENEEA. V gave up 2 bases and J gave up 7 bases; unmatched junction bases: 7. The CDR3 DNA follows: TGTGCCAGCAGCTTACCGAGACAGGGGGCTACGACCCAGTACTTC. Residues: CASSLPRQGATTQYF.

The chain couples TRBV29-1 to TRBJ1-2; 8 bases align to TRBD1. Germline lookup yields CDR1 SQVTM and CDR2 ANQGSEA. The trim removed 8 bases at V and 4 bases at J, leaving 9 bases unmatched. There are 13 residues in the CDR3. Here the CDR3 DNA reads TGCAGCTCCTCTCCGGGACAGGCCTATGGCTACACCTTC. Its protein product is CSSSPGQAYGYTF.

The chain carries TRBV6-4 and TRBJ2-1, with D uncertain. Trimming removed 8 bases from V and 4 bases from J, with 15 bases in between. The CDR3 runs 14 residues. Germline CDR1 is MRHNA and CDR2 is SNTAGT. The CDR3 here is CASRPFETYNEQFF. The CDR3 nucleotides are TGTGCCAGCCGCCCTTTTGAAACTTACAATGAGCAGTTCTTC.

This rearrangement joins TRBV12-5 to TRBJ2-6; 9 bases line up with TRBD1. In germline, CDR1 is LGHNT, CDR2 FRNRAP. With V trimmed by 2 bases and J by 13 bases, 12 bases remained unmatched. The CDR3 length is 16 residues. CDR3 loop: CASGLSRDRVARVLTF. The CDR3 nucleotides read TGTGCTAGTGGTTTGTCCCGGGACAGGGTGGCAAGGGTCCTGACTTTC. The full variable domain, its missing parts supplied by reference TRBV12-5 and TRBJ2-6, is DARVTQTPRHKVTEMGQEVTMRCQPILGHNTVFWYRQTMMQGLELLAYFRNRAPLDDSGMPKDRFSAEMPDATLATLKIQPSEPRDSAVYFCASGLSRDRVARVLTFGAGSRLTVL.

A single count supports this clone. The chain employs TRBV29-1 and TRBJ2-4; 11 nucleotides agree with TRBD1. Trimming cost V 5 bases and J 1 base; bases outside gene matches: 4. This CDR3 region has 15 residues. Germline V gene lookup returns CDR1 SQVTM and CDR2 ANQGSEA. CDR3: CSVCGQGAAKNIQYF. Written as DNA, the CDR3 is TGCAGCGTTTGCGGACAGGGGGCGGCCAAAAACATTCAGTACTTC.

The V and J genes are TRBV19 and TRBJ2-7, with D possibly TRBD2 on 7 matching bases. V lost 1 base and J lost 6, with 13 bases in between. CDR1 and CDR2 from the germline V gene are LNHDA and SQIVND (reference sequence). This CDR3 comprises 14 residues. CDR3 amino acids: CASSIGGGPVEQYF. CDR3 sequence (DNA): TGTGCCAGTAGTATAGGGGGGGGGCCTGTCGAGCAGTACTTC. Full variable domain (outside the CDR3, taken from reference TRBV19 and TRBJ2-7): DGGITQSPKYLFRKEGQNVTLSCEQNLNHDAMYWYRQDPGQGLRLIYYSQIVNDFQKGDIAEGYSVSREKKESFPLTVTSAQKNPTAFYLCASSIGGGPVEQYFGPGTRLTVT.

CDR3 coding DNA: TGTGCCAGCAGCGTATCTGGCACGAACACTGAAGCTTTCTTT. Translation: CASSVSGTNTEAFF. J is TRBJ1-1 and V is TRBV9, with D unclear. Between the trimmed V and J ends, which lost 1 base and 1 base, there was a span of 8 bases. Germline lookup yields CDR1 SGDLS and CDR2 YYNGEE. The CDR3 spans 14 residues.

CDR3 residues: CATSRDRGSNTEAFF. CDR3 nucleotide sequence: TGTGCCACCAGCAGAGATAGGGGTTCGAACACTGAAGCTTTCTTT. The rearrangement uses TRBV15 and TRBJ1-1, with D possibly being TRBD1 (5 bases). The CDR3 is made up of 15 amino acids. Germline V CDR1 and CDR2: LNHNV, YYDKDF (reference sequence). V was clipped by 0 bases and J by 1 base, with 9 bases between them.

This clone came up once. The CDR3 nucleotides read TGCAGCGCCCGACTAGCGGGGGGGATTGAGCAGTTCTTC. Translated: CSARLAGGIEQFF. The chain joins TRBV29-1 to TRBJ2-1, with 14 bases that match TRBD2. The CDR3 has 13 residues. The V segment lost 7 bases and the J segment 9 bases; nucleotides outside the gene matches: 5. The germline CDR1 and CDR2 sequences are SQVTM and ANQGSEA.

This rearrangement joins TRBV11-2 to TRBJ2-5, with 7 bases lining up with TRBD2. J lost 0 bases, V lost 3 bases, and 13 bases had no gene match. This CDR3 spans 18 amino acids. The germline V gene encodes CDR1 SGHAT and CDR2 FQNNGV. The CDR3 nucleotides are TGTGCCAGCAGCTTCCTCCACCTGGGGGGGGATAACCAAGAGACCCAGTACTTC. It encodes CASSFLHLGGDNQETQYF.

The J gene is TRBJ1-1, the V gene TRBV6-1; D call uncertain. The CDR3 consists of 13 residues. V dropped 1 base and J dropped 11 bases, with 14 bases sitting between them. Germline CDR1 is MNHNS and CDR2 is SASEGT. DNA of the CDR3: TGTGCCAGCAGTGAAGGCCCGGTTTCGGGGGCTTTCTTT. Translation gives CASSEGPVSGAFF.